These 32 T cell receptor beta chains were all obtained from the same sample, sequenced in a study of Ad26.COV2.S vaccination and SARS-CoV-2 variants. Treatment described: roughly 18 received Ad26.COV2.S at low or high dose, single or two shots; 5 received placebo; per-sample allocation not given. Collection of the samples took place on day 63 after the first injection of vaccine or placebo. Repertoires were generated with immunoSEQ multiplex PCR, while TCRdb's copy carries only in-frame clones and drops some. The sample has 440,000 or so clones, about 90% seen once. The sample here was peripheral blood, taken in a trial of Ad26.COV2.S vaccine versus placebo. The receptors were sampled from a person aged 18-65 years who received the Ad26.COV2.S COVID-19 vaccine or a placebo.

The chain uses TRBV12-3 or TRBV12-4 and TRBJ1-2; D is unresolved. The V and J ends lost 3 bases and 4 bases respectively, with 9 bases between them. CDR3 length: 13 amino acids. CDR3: CASSFPGLYGYTF. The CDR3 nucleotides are TGTGCCAGCAGTTTTCCCGGGCTCTATGGCTACACCTTC.

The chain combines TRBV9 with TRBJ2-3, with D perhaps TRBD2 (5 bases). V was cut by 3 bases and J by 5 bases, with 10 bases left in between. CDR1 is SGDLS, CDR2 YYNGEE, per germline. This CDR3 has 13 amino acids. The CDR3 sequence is CASSAPREDTQYF. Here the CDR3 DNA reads TGTGCCAGCAGCGCCCCCCGGGAAGATACGCAGTATTTT.

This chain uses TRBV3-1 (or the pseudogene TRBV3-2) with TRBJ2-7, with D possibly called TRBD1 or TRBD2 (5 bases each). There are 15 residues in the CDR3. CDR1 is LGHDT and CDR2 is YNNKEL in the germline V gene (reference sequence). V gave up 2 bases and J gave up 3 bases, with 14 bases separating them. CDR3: CASSQPGTGNYEQYF. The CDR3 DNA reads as TGTGCCAGCAGCCAACCCGGGACGGGAAACTACGAGCAGTACTTC.

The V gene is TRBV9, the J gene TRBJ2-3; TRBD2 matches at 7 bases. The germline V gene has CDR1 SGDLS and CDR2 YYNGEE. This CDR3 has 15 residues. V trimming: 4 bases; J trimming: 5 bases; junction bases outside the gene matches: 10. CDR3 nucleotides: TGTGCCAGCAGCTATTTTGCGGGGACTATAGATACGCAGTATTTT. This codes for CASSYFAGTIDTQYF.

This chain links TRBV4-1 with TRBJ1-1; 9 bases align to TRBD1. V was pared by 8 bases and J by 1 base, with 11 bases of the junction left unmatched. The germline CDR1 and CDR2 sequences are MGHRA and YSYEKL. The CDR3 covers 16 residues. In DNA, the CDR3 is TGCGCCAGCCTCCCACGGACAGGGGTGGGGAACACTGAAGCTTTCTTT. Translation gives CASLPRTGVGNTEAFF.

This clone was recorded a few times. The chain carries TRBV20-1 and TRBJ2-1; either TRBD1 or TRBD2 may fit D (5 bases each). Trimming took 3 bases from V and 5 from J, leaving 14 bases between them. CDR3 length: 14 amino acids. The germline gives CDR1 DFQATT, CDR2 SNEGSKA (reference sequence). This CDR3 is CSASLGALNNEQFF. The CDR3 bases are TGCAGTGCTAGTCTCGGGGCACTAAACAATGAGCAGTTCTTC.

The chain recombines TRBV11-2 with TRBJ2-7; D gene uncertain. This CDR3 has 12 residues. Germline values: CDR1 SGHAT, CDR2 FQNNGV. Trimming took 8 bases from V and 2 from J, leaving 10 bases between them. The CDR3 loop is CASGPRPYEQYF. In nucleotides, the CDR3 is TGTGCCAGCGGACCTCGACCCTACGAGCAGTACTTC.

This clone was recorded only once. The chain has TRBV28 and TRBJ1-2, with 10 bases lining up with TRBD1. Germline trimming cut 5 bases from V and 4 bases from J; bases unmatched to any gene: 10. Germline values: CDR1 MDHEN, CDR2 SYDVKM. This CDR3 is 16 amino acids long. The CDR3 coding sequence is TGTGCCAGCAGTACCGTGCAGACAGGGGGCTCCTATGGCTACACCTTC. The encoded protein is CASSTVQTGGSYGYTF.

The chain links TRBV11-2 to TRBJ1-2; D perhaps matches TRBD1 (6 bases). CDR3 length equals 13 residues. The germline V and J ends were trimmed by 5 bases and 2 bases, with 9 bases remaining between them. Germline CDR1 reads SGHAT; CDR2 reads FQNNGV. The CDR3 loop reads CASSPDSNYGYTF. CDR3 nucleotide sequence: TGTGCCAGCAGCCCGGACAGCAACTATGGCTACACCTTC.

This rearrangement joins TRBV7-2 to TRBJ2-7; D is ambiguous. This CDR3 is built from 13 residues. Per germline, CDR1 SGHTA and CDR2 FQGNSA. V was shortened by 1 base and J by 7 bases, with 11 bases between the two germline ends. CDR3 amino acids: CASSLGFRTEQYF. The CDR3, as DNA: TGTGCCAGCAGCTTAGGGTTCCGAACGGAGCAGTACTTC.

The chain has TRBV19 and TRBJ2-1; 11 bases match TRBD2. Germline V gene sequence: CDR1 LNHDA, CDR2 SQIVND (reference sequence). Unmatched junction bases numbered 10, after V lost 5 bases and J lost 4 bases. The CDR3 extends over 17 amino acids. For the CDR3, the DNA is TGTGCCAGTAGTCTCCTTTCCGGGACTAGCGGATACAATGAGCAGTTCTTC. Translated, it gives CASSLLSGTSGYNEQFF.

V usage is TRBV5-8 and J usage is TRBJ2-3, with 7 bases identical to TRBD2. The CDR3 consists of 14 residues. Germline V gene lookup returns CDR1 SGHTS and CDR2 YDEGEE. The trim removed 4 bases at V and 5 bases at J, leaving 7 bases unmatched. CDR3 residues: CASSLGGRRDTQYF. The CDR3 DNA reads TGTGCCAGCAGCCTCGGGGGGAGGAGAGATACGCAGTATTTT.

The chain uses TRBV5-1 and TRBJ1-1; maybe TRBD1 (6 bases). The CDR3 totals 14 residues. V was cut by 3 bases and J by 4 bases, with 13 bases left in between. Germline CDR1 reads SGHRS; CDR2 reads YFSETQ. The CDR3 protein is CASSSTGKGTEAFF. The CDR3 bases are TGCGCCAGCAGCTCAACAGGGAAAGGCACTGAAGCTTTCTTT.

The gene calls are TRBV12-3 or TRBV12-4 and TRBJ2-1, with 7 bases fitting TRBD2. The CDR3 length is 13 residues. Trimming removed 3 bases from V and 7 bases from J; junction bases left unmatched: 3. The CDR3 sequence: CASSLGGGNEQFF. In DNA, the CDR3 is TGTGCCAGCAGTTTGGGGGGGGGAAATGAGCAGTTCTTC.

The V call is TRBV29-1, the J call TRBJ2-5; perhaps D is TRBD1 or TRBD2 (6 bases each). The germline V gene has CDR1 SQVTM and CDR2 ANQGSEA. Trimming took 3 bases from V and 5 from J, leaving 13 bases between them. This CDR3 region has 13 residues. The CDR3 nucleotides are TGCAGCGTTGACTGGGGGGCAGGTGAGACCCAGTACTTC. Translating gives CSVDWGAGETQYF.

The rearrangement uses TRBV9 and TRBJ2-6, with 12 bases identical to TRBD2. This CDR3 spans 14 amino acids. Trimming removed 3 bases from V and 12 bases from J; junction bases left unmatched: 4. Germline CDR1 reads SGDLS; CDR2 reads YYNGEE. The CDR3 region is CASSASGGGFVLTF. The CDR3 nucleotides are TGTGCCAGCAGCGCTAGCGGGGGGGGCTTCGTCCTGACTTTC.

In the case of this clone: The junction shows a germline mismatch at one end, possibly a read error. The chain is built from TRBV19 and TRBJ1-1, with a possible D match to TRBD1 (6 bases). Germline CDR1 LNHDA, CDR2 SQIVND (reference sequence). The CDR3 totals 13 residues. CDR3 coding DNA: TGTGCCAGTAACTACAGGGTGAACTCTGAAGCTTTCTTT. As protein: CASNYRVNSEAFF.

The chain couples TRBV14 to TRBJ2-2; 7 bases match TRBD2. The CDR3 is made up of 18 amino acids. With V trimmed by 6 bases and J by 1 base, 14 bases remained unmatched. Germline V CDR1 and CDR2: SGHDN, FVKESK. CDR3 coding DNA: TGTGCCAGCAGTTTGTCACATGCCGGGACTAAGAACACCGGGGAGCTGTTTTTT. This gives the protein CASSLSHAGTKNTGELFF.

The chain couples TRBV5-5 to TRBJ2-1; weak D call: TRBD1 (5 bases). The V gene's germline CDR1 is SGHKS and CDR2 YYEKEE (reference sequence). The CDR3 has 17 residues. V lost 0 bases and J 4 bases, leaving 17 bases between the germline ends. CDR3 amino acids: CASSLEGHQLGYNEQFF. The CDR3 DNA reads TGTGCCAGCAGCTTGGAGGGGCACCAGTTGGGATACAATGAGCAGTTCTTC.

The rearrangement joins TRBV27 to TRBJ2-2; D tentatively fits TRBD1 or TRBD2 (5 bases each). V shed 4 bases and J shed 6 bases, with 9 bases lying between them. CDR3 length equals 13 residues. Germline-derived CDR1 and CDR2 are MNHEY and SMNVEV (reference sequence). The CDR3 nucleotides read TGTGCCAGCAGTTATCAGGGAGCCGGGGAGCTGTTTTTT. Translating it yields CASSYQGAGELFF.

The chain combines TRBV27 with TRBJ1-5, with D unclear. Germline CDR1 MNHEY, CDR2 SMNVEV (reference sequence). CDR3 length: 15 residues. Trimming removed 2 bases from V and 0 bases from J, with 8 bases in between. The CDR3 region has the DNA TGTGCCAGCAGTTTAGGGCCAATTAGCAATCAGCCCCAGCATTTT. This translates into CASSLGPISNQPQHF.

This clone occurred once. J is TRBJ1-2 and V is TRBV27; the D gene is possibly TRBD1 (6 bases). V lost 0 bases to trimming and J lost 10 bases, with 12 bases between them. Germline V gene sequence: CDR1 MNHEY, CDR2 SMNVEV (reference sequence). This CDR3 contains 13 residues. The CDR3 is CASSLSGAAYYTF. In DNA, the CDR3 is TGTGCCAGCAGTTTATCGGGGGCGGCCTACTACACCTTC.

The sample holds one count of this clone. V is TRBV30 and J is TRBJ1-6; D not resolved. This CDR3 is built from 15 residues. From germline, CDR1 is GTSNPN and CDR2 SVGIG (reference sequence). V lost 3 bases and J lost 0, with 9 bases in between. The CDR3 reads CAWRVSSSYNSPLHF. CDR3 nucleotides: TGTGCCTGGAGGGTATCTAGCTCCTATAATTCACCCCTCCACTTT. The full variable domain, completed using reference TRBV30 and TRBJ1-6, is SQTIHQWPATLVQPVGSPLSLECTVEGTSNPNLYWYRQAAGRGLQLLFYSVGIGQISSEVPQNLSASRPQDRQFILSSKKLLLSDSGFYLCAWRVSSSYNSPLHFGNGTRLTVT.

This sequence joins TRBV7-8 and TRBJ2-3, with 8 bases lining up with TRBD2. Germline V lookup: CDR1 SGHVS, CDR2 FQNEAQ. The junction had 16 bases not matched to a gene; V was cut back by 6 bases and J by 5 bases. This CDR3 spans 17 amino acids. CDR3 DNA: TGTGCCAGCAGAAACCCGGGTAGCGGGGCGCAGGGAGATACGCAGTATTTT. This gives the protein CASRNPGSGAQGDTQYF. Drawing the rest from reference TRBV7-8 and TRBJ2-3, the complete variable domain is GAGVSQSPRYKVAKRGQDVALRCDPISGHVSLFWYQQALGQGPEFLTYFQNEAQLDKSGLPSDRFFAERPEGSVSTLKIQRTQQEDSAVYLCASRNPGSGAQGDTQYFGPGTRLTVL.

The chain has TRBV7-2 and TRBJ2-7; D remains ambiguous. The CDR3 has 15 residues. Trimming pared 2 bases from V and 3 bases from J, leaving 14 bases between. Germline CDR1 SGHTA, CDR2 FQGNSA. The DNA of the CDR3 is TGTGCCAGCAGCTTATTGGTAGACGCCCGCTACGAGCAGTACTTC. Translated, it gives CASSLLVDARYEQYF. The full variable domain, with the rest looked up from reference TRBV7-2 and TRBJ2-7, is GAGVSQSPSNKVTEKGKDVELRCDPISGHTALYWYRQSLGQGLEFLIYFQGNSAPDKSGLPSDRFSAERTGGSVSTLTIQRTQQEDSAVYLCASSLLVDARYEQYFGPGTRLTVT.

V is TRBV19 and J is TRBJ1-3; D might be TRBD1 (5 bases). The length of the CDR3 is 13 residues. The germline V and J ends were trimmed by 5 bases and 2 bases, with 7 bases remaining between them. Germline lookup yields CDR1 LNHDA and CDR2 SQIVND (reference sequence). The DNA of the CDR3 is TGTGCCAGTAGTTGGGGACCTGGAAACACCATATATTTT. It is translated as CASSWGPGNTIYF.

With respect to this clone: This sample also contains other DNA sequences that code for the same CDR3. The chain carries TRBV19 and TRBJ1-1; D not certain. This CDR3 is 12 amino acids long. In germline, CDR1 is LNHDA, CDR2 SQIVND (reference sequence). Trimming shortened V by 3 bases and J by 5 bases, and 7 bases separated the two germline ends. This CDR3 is CASSIGRTEAFF. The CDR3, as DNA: TGTGCCAGTAGTATTGGGCGGACTGAAGCTTTCTTT. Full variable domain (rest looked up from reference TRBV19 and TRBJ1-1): DGGITQSPKYLFRKEGQNVTLSCEQNLNHDAMYWYRQDPGQGLRLIYYSQIVNDFQKGDIAEGYSVSREKKESFPLTVTSAQKNPTAFYLCASSIGRTEAFFGQGTRLTVV.

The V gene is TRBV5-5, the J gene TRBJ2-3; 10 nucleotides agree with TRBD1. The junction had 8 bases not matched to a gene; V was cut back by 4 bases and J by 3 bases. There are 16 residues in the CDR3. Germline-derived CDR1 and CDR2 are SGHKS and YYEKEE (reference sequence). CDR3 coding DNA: TGTGCCAGCAGCCCGACGACAGGGGGCATGACAGATACGCAGTATTTT. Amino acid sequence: CASSPTTGGMTDTQYF.

Here the CDR3 reads CASSQDVISNTDTQYF. DNA of the CDR3: TGCGCCAGCAGCCAAGATGTGATCTCAAACACAGATACGCAGTATTTT. The chain employs TRBV4-1 and TRBJ2-3; D remains unclear. V was shortened by 0 bases and J by 2 bases, with 12 bases between the two germline ends. CDR1 is MGHRA, CDR2 YSYEKL, per germline. The CDR3 is made up of 16 amino acids.

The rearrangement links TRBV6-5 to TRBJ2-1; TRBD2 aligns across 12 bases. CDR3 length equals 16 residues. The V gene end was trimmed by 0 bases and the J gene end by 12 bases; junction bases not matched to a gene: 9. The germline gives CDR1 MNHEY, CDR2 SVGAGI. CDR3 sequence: CASSYSELAGGVRQFF. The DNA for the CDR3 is TGTGCCAGCAGTTACTCGGAACTAGCGGGGGGCGTACGGCAGTTCTTC.

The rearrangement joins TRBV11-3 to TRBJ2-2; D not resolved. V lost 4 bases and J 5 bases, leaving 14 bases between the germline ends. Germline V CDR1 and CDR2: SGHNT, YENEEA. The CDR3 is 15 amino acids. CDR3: CASSSAVTVTGELFF. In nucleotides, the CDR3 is TGTGCCAGCAGCTCCGCAGTAACAGTAACCGGGGAGCTGTTTTTT.

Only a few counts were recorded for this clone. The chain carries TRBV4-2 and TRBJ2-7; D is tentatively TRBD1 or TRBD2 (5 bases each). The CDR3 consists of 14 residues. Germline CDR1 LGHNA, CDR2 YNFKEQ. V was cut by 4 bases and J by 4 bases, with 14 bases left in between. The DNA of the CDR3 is TGTGCCAGCAGCCTCGGGGCACAGTCATACGAGCAGTACTTC. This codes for CASSLGAQSYEQYF.